The T cell receptor beta chain described here comes from a study of blood T cell repertoires in COVID-19. In the study overall: The United States, Italy and Spain supplied acute and convalescent COVID-19 samples. PBMCs, B-cell-depleted T cells, or T cells were the source of the cDNA or gDNA that made up the material.

The table lists this clone with many counts. The V end was cut by 6 bases, the J end by 2 bases, with 13 bases between. Germline values: CDR1 LNHDA, CDR2 SQIVND (reference sequence). CDR3 length equals 14 residues. TCRdb keeps only in-frame clones here, not all; method: immunoSEQ multiplex PCR. Of approximately 260,000 clones in the sample, 75% to 90% are singletons; the top ten hold roughly 7%. The clonotype comes from a man aged 60 to 69 who had recovered from COVID-19. The chain combines TRBV19 with TRBJ2-5; D is perhaps TRBD1 (6 bases). The sample comprised peripheral blood. The CDR3 protein is CASSYQGQQETQYF. The CDR3, as DNA: TGTGCCAGTAGCTACCAAGGACAGCAAGAGACCCAGTACTTC.